Sequencing of this TCR beta chain was carried out in a study of T-cell memory formation after mild COVID-19. On the study more broadly: For the most part, TCR clusters were specific to one donor.

This CDR3 has 14 amino acids. The J segment lost 2 bases and the V segment lost 4 bases, leaving 4 bases of the junction unmatched. The germline gives CDR1 SEHNR, CDR2 FQNEAQ (reference sequence). 5'RACE with constant-segment primers built TCRalpha and TCRbeta cDNA libraries with UMIs. TCRdb fed the 5' RACE reads into MiXCR, producing one record per CDR3 protein. The sample includes 450,000 to 700,000 distinct CDR3 sequences, about a sixth seen only once; the top ten take more than 10%. The rearrangement joins TRBV7-9 to TRBJ2-5; TRBD1 agrees at 7 bases. Specimen: PBMCs or a T cell subset sorted from them (not recorded which). This TCR was sampled from an adult woman who had mild COVID-19 (a few samples of this study predate the infection). Cell type and time point are not known. CDR3 sequence: CASSSDREQETQYF. DNA for the CDR3: TGTGCCAGCAGCTCTGACAGGGAGCAAGAGACCCAGTACTTC.